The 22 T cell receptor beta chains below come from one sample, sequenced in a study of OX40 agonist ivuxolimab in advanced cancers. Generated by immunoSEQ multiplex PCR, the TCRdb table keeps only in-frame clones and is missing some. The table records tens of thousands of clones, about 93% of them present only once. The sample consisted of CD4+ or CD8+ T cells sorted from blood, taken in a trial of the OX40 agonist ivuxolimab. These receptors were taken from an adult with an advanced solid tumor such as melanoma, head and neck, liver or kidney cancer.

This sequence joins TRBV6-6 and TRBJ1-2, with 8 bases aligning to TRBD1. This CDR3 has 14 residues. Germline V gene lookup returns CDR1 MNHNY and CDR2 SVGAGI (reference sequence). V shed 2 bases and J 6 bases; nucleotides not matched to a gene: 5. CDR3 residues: CASSYETGGDGYTF. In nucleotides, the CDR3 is TGTGCCAGCAGTTACGAAACAGGGGGAGATGGCTACACCTTC.

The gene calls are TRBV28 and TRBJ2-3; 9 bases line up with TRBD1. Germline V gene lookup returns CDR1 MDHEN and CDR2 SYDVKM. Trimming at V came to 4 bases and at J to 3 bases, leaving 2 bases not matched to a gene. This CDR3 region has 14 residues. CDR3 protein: CASSSGQGTDTQYF. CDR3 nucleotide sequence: TGTGCCAGCAGTTCGGGACAGGGAACAGATACGCAGTATTTT.

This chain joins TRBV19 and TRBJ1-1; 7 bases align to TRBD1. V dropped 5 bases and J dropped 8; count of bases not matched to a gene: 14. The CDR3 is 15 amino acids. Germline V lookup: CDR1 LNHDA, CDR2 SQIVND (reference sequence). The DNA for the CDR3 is TGTGCCAGTAGTGGCCAGGGGACAGCTATCGGGGAAGCTTTCTTT. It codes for CASSGQGTAIGEAFF.

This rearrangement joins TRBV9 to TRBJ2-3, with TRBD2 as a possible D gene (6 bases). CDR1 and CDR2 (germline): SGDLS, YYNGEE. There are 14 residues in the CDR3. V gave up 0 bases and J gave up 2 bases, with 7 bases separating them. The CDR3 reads CASSVGDSTDTQYF. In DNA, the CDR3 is TGTGCCAGCAGCGTAGGGGACTCCACAGATACGCAGTATTTT.

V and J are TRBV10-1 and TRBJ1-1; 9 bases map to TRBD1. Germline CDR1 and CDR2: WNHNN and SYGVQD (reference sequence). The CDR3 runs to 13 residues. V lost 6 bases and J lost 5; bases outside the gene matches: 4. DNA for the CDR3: TGCGCCAGCAGCGAACAGGGGGCTACTGAAGCTTTCTTT. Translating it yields CASSEQGATEAFF.

CDR3 in amino acids: CASSLDPGSHQPQHF. The CDR3, as DNA: TGTGCCAGCAGCTTGGACCCCGGGAGCCATCAGCCCCAGCATTTT. This chain joins TRBV7-6 and TRBJ1-5, with D hard to call. The ends were cut back, 3 bases at V and 5 bases at J, with 14 bases in the middle. The CDR3 loop spans 15 amino acids. CDR1 SGHVS and CDR2 FNYEAQ come from the germline V gene.

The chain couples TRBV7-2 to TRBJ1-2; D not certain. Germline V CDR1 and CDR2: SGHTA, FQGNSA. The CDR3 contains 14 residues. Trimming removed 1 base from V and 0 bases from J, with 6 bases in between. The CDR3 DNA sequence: TGTGCCAGCAGCTTAGGGGCCTCTAACTATGGCTACACCTTC. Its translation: CASSLGASNYGYTF.

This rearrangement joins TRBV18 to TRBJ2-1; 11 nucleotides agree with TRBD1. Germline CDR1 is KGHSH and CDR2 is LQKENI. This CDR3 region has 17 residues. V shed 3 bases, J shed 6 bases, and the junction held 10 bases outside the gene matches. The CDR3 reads CASSPGTGGVLGNEQFF. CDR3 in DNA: TGTGCCAGCTCACCTGGGACAGGGGGAGTTCTGGGCAATGAGCAGTTCTTC. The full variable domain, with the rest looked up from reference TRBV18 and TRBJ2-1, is NAGVMQNPRHLVRRRGQEARLRCSPMKGHSHVYWYRQLPEEGLKFMVYLQKENIIDESGMPKERFSAEFPKEGPSILRIQQVVRGDSAAYFCASSPGTGGVLGNEQFFGPGTRLTVL.

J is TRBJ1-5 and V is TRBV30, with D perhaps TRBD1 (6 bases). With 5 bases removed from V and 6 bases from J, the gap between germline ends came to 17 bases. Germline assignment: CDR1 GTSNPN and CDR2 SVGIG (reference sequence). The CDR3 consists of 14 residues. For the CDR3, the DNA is TGTGCCTGGCAACAGTCGACAGGAAGTCAGCCCCAGCATTTT. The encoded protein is CAWQQSTGSQPQHF.

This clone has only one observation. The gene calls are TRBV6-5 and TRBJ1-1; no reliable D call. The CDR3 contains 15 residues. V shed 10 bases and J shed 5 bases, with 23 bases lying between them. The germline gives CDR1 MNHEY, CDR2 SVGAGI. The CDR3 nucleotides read TGTGCCACCTCCTCAAGGACTACAACGGAAACTGAAGCTTTCTTT. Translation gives CATSSRTTTETEAFF.

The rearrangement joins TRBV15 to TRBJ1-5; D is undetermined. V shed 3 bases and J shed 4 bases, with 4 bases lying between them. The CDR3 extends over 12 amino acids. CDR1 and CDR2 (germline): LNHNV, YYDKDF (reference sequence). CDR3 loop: CATSSLNQPQHF. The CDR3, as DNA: TGTGCCACCAGCAGCCTTAATCAGCCCCAGCATTTT. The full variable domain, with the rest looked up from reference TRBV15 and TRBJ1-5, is DAMVIQNPRYQVTQFGKPVTLSCSQTLNHNVMYWYQQKSSQAPKLLFHYYDKDFNNEADTPDNFQSRRPNTSFCFLDIRSPGLGDTAMYLCATSSLNQPQHFGDGTRLSIL.

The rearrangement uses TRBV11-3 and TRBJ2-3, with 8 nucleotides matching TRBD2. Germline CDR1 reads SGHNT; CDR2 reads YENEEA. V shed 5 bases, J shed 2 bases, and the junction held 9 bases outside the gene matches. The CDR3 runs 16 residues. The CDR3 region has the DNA TGTGCCAGCAGCCCAGGGACTAGAGGCAACACAGATACGCAGTATTTT. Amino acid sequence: CASSPGTRGNTDTQYF.

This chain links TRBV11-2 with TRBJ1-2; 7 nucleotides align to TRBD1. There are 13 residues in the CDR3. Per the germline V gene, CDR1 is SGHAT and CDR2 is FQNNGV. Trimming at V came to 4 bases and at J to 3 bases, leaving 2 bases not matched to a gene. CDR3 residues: CASSYQGDYGYTF. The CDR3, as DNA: TGTGCCAGCAGCTACCAGGGGGACTATGGCTACACCTTC.

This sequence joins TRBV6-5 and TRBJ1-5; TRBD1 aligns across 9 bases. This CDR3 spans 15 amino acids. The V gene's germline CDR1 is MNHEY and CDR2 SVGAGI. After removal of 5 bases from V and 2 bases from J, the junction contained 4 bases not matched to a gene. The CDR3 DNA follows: TGTGCCAGCAGTCGGGACAGGGCGGGCAATCAGCCCCAGCATTTT. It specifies CASSRDRAGNQPQHF.

The CDR3 protein is CASSPGRWRETQYF. CDR3 nucleotide sequence: TGTGCCAGCAGCCCCGGGAGGTGGAGGGAGACCCAGTACTTC. The gene calls are TRBV5-8 and TRBJ2-5, with 7 bases lining up with TRBD2. From germline, CDR1 is SGHTS and CDR2 YDEGEE. The CDR3 contains 14 residues. V shed 4 bases and J 5 bases; nucleotides not matched to a gene: 8. Supplemented by reference TRBV5-8 and TRBJ2-5, the full variable domain reads EAGVTQSPTHLIKTRGQQATLRCSPISGHTSVYWYQQALGLGLQFLLWYDEGEERNRGNFPPRFSGRQFPNYSSELNVNALELEDSALYLCASSPGRWRETQYFGPGTRLLVL.

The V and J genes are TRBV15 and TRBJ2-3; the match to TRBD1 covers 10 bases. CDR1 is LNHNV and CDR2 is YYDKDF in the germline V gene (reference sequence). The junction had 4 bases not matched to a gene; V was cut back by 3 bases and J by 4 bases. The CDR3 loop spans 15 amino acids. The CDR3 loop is CATSSTGTGADTQYF. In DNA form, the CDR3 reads TGTGCCACCAGCAGTACCGGGACAGGGGCAGATACGCAGTATTTT.

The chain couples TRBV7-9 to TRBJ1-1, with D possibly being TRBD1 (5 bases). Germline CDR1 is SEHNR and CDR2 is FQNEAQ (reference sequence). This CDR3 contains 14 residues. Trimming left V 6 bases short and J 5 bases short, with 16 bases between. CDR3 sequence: CASSSTGERTEAFF. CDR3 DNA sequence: TGTGCCAGCAGTTCAACGGGGGAACGTACTGAAGCTTTCTTT.

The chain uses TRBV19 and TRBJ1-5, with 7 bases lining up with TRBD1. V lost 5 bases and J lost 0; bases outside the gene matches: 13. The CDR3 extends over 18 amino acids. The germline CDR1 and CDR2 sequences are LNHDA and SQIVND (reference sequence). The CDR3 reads CASSRKGDSSYSNQPQHF. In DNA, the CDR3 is TGTGCCAGTAGTCGCAAAGGGGACAGTTCCTATAGCAATCAGCCCCAGCATTTT.

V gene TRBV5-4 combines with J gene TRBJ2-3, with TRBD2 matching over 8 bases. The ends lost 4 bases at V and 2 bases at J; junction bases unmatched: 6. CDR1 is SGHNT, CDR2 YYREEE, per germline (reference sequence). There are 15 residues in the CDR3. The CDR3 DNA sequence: TGTGCCAGCAGCCGAGGACTAGCCTCCACAGATACGCAGTATTTT. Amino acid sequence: CASSRGLASTDTQYF.

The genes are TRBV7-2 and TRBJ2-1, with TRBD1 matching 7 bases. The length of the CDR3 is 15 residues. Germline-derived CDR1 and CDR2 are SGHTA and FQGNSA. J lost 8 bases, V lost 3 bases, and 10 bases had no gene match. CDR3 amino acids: CASSLQGVTGDEQFF. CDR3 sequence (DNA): TGTGCCAGCAGCTTGCAGGGGGTTACAGGCGATGAGCAGTTCTTC.

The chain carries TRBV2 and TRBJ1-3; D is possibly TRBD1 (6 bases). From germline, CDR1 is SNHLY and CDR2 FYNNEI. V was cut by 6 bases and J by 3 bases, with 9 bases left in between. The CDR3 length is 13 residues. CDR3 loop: CASRKGGGNTIYF. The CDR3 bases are TGTGCCAGCAGGAAGGGGGGTGGAAACACCATATATTTT. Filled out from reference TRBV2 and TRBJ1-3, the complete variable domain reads EPEVTQTPSHQVTQMGQEVILRCVPISNHLYFYWYRQILGQKVEFLVSFYNNEISEKSEIFDDQFSVERPDGSNFTLKIRSTKLEDSAMYFCASRKGGGNTIYFGEGSWLTVV.

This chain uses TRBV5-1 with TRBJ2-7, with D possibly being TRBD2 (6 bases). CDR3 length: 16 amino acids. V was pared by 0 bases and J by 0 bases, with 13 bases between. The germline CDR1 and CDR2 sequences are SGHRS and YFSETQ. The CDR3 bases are TGCGCCAGCAGCTTGGATCCGGGACTTCTCTCCTACGAGCAGTACTTC. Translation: CASSLDPGLLSYEQYF.